This T cell receptor beta chain was identified during a study of cytomegalovirus exposure and HLA in healthy donors. Notes on the study in general: A later examination showed that TCR association rates differed by HLA locus, with DRB1 most and HLA-C fewest. The authors listed 150 to 200 TCR beta chains as cytomegalovirus-associated. TCR beta chain V- and J-gene trimming was linked, in a later analysis, to a missense variant in DCLRE1C.

This clone turned up a few times. What it binds is unknown. Trimming removed 0 bases at V and 0 bases at J, with 9 bases between. Germline values: CDR1 LGHNA, CDR2 YSLEER. CDR3 size: 16 residues. Primers included in the PCR were 60 Vbeta and 13 Jbeta primers. Clones were read by immunoSEQ multiplex PCR, and TCRdb kept only the in-frame ones, dropping some. The sample includes about 160,000 clones, about 71% of them seen just once. The receptor's source is a woman in her 40s in good health and CMV-seropositive. This chain links TRBV4-3 with TRBJ2-1, with D maybe TRBD2 (6 bases). Input material: PBMCs. In DNA form, the CDR3 reads TGCGCCAGCAGCCAAGAACGGGGGATCTCCTACAATGAGCAGTTCTTC. Its protein is CASSQERGISYNEQFF.